This T cell receptor (beta chain) was identified during a study of patients and donors after allogeneic stem cell transplantation. The CDR3 has 12 amino acids. Trimming pared 1 base from V and 8 bases from J, leaving 5 bases between. One entry per CDR3 protein, called by TCRdb with MiXCR from the RT-PCR reads. The table lists roughly 200,000 distinct CDR3 sequences, 35% to 45% of them singletons. Sequencing input: blood, either unsorted or a sorted T cell fraction (not recorded which). The chain carries TRBV12-3 or TRBV12-4 and TRBJ1-4; D remains ambiguous. This TCR came from a human donor who was either an allogeneic HSCT recipient or a stem cell or donor lymphocyte infusion donor (not recorded which). It is not recorded whose cells these are; they may come from a transplant donor. CDR3 loop: CASSLVREKLFF. DNA of the CDR3: TGTGCCAGCAGTTTAGTTCGGGAAAAACTGTTTTTT.